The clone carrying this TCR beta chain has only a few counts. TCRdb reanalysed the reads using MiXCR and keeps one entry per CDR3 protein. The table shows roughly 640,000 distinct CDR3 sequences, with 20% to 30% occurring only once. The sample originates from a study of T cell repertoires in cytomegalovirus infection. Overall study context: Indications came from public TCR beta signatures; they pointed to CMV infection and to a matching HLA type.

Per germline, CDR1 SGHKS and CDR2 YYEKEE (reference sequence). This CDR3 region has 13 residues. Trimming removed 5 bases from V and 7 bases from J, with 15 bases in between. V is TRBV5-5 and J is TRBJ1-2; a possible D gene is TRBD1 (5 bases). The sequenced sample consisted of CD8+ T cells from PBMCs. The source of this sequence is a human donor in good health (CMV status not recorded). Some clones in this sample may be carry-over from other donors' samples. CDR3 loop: CASSWGSGGGYTF. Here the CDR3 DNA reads TGTGCCAGCAGTTGGGGGTCCGGGGGTGGCTACACCTTC.